A single TCR beta chain is shown here with its context. The CDR3 has 14 amino acids. Germline trimming cut 2 bases from V and 3 bases from J; bases unmatched to any gene: 1. Germline V gene data show CDR1 as KGHSH and CDR2 as LQKENI. This sample is drawn from a study of beta chain features in type 1 diabetes. The study reverse transcribed the entire isolated RNA, so it sequenced expressed TCRB transcripts. Clones were read by immunoSEQ multiplex PCR, and TCRdb kept only the in-frame ones, dropping some. This table holds 250,000 to 300,000 clones, under 8.5% found once. This TCR came from a woman aged 18-30 years in good health. The chain carries TRBV18 and TRBJ1-5; TRBD1 agrees at 7 bases. Sequenced: central memory CD4+ T cells from blood. In nucleotides, the CDR3 is TGTGCCAGCTCACCAGGACAGGACAATCAGCCCCAGCATTTT. It specifies CASSPGQDNQPQHF.